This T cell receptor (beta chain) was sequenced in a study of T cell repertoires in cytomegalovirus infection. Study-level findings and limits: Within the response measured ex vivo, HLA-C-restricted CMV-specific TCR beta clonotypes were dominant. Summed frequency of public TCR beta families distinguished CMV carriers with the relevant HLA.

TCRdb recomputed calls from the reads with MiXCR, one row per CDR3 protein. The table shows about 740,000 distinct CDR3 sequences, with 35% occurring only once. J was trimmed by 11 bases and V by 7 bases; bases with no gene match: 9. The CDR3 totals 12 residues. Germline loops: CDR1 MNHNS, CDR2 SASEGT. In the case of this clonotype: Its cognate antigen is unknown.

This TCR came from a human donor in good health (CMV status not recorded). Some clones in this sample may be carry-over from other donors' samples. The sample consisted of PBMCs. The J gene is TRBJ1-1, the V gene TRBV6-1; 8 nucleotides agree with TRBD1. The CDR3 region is CASIPRTGNAFF. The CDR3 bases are TGTGCCAGCATTCCCCGGACAGGGAACGCTTTCTTT.